A single sample gave rise to the 20 T cell receptor beta chains below, sequenced in a study of regulatory T cells in long-lasting Graves disease. According to the study, TCR beta libraries were built with iRepertoire HTBI primers and CDR3-region Arm-PCR. TCRdb called the multiplex PCR reads again in MiXCR, with one record for every CDR3 protein. The sample contains about 290,000 distinct CDR3 sequences, under 25% of which appear only once. Specified time point: persistent/refractory GD, antithyroid drugs over 5 years with positive TRAb. PBMCs provided the RNA from which the TCR library was made. The material was peripheral blood mononuclear cells (PBMCs), obtained when the disease was refractory, from a patient treated with antithyroid drugs. Source of these receptors: a female donor with Graves disease.

By its share, this clonotype is medium-sized. The chain links TRBV12-3 or TRBV12-4 to TRBJ2-7; TRBD2 aligns across 12 bases. This CDR3 has 14 residues. Trimming took 6 bases from V and 3 from J; bases not matched to a gene: 3. The CDR3 sequence is CASRATSGGYEQYF. DNA of the CDR3: TGTGCCAGCAGGGCGACTAGCGGGGGCTACGAGCAGTACTTC.

This clonotype was detected ten times or more. The CDR3 sequence: CASTRSRVGGELFF. CDR3 DNA: TGTGCCAGCACCCGGTCCAGGGTCGGCGGGGAGCTGTTTTTT. This sequence joins TRBV28 and TRBJ2-2; D may be TRBD1 (5 bases). The germline V and J ends were trimmed by 7 bases and 7 bases, with 16 bases remaining between them. The CDR3 covers 14 residues. The germline CDR1 and CDR2 sequences are MDHEN and SYDVKM.

Only a few counts were recorded for this clonotype. This may stem from a read error, because a much larger clone lies one nucleotide away. The chain combines TRBV28 with TRBJ2-7; D not resolved. This CDR3 has 10 amino acids. Germline V gives CDR1 MDHEN, CDR2 SYDVKM. CDR3 nucleotides: TGTGCCAGCGGTTTGAACGAGCAGTACTTC. Its protein is CASGLNEQYF.

The chain uses TRBV19 and TRBJ2-4, with TRBD2 identical over 13 bases. CDR1 and CDR2 from the germline V gene are LNHDA and SQIVND (reference sequence). V lost 6 bases and J lost 0; bases outside the gene matches: 8. This CDR3 spans 18 amino acids. CDR3 nucleotide sequence: TGTGCCAGTAGCCTACTAGCGGGAGGGAGATTAGCCAAAAACATTCAGTACTTC. Translated, it gives CASSLLAGGRLAKNIQYF.

This clonotype was picked up one time. The chain combines TRBV7-9 with TRBJ2-1; D is undetermined. This CDR3 has 14 residues. V lost 2 bases to trimming and J lost 4 bases, with 9 bases between them. The germline V gene has CDR1 SEHNR and CDR2 FQNEAQ (reference sequence). DNA of the CDR3: TGTGCCAGCAGCTTACTGGACGTATACAATGAGCAGTTCTTC. Translated, it gives CASSLLDVYNEQFF.

This clonotype was seen a handful of times. The genes are TRBV20-1 and TRBJ1-1; no reliable D call. Germline CDR1 is DFQATT and CDR2 is SNEGSKA (reference sequence). V lost 3 bases, J lost 7 bases, and 6 bases lay in between. The CDR3 covers 10 residues. The CDR3 DNA reads TGCAGTGCTAGGTTGGTTGAAGCTTTCTTT. Translation gives CSARLVEAFF.

This clonotype was detected many times. The rearrangement uses TRBV30 and TRBJ1-6; D unclear. Deletions cut 0 bases from V and 8 bases from J, with 2 bases between. The CDR3 has 11 amino acids. Germline V gene data show CDR1 as GTSNPN and CDR2 as SVGIG (reference sequence). CDR3 sequence reads: CAWSVDSPLHF. The CDR3 nucleotides are TGTGCCTGGAGTGTTGATTCACCCCTCCACTTT.

CDR3 bases: TGTGCCAGCAGCCCGACAGGGCTGGTAGCCAAAAACATTCAGTACTTC. Residues: CASSPTGLVAKNIQYF. The chain uses TRBV7-9 and TRBJ2-4; 7 bases are a match to TRBD1. The CDR3 extends over 16 amino acids. Germline lookup yields CDR1 SEHNR and CDR2 FQNEAQ (reference sequence). V shed 5 bases, J shed 0 bases, and the junction held 7 bases outside the gene matches.

Details on this clonotype: A read error may be the cause here, since a much bigger clone is one base away. The chain combines TRBV5-1 with TRBJ1-1, with unresolved D. Germline loops: CDR1 SGHRS, CDR2 YFSETQ. This CDR3 is 13 amino acids long. The CDR3: CASSSELGHRRIF. The CDR3 nucleotides are TGCGCCAGCAGCTCGGAGTTGGGCCATCGGCGGATCTTT.

This clonotype appeared a few times. The chain links TRBV19 to TRBJ1-4; D unresolved. Trimming took 5 bases from V and 3 from J, leaving 7 bases between them. CDR3 length: 13 residues. From germline, CDR1 is LNHDA and CDR2 SQIVND (reference sequence). The CDR3 DNA is TGTGCCAGTAGTGAAGAACCTAATGAAAAACTGTTTTTT. The encoded protein is CASSEEPNEKLFF.

This chain joins TRBV14 and TRBJ2-7; either TRBD1 or TRBD2 may fit D (5 bases each). The CDR3 spans 15 residues. Germline V CDR1 and CDR2: SGHDN, FVKESK. The V end was cut by 0 bases, the J end by 2 bases, with 11 bases between. The CDR3 spells CASSQEVGAAYEQYF. The CDR3 DNA reads TGTGCCAGCAGCCAAGAGGTCGGGGCCGCCTACGAGCAGTACTTC. The complete variable domain, with remaining parts taken from reference TRBV14 and TRBJ2-7, reads EAGVTQFPSHSVIEKGQTVTLRCDPISGHDNLYWYRRVMGKEIKFLLHFVKESKQDESGMPNNRFLAERTGGTYSTLKVQPAELEDSGVYFCASSQEVGAAYEQYFGPGTRLTVT.

This clonotype was picked up a small number of times. The rearrangement links TRBV7-9 to TRBJ2-2; tentatively, D is TRBD2 (6 bases). V was cut by 2 bases and J by 0 bases, with 13 bases left in between. This CDR3 is 17 amino acids long. Germline lookup yields CDR1 SEHNR and CDR2 FQNEAQ (reference sequence). As DNA, the CDR3 is TGTGCCAGCAGCTTAAGGTTCGGCGGGACGAACACCGGGGAGCTGTTTTTT. This sequence encodes CASSLRFGGTNTGELFF.

This clonotype was picked up a small number of times. The chain uses TRBV5-8 and TRBJ2-7; D possibly corresponds to TRBD1 (5 bases). V lost 1 base and J 4 bases, leaving 12 bases between the germline ends. Germline CDR1 SGHTS, CDR2 YDEGEE. The CDR3 length is 14 residues. The CDR3 here is CASSLTGLSYEQYF. The DNA for the CDR3 is TGTGCCAGCAGCTTGACAGGATTATCTTACGAGCAGTACTTC.

This clonotype was picked up many times. The chain uses TRBV5-8 and TRBJ2-5; 9 bases line up with TRBD2. In germline, CDR1 is SGHTS, CDR2 YDEGEE. CDR3 length equals 16 residues. The J segment lost 5 bases and the V segment lost 1 base, leaving 9 bases of the junction unmatched. The DNA of the CDR3 is TGTGCCAGCAGCTTGATTATTAGCGGGAGTGGGGAGACCCAGTACTTC. As protein: CASSLIISGSGETQYF.

CDR3 nucleotide sequence: TGTGCCAGCAGCCGCGGTCCCGGCACATTCGGCCAAGAGACCCAGTACTTC. This translates into CASSRGPGTFGQETQYF. The chain couples TRBV4-2 to TRBJ2-5; D not resolved. CDR3 length equals 17 residues. Germline loops: CDR1 LGHNA, CDR2 YNFKEQ. Between the trimmed V and J ends, which lost 4 bases and 1 base, there was a span of 19 bases.

This clonotype appeared many times. This chain uses TRBV7-3 with TRBJ1-2, with 7 bases aligning to TRBD1. Trimming took 5 bases from V and 2 from J; bases not matched to a gene: 2. This CDR3 is built from 13 residues. The V gene's germline CDR1 is SGHTA and CDR2 FQGTGA. Here the CDR3 DNA reads TGTGCCAGCAGCCCGGGACAGAACTATGGCTACACCTTC. Translating it yields CASSPGQNYGYTF. Variable domain in full (rest from reference TRBV7-3 and TRBJ1-2): GAGVSQTPSNKVTEKGKYVELRCDPISGHTALYWYRQSLGQGPEFLIYFQGTGAADDSGLPNDRFFAVRPEGSVSTLKIQRTERGDSAVYLCASSPGQNYGYTFGSGTRLTVV.

This clonotype showed up just a few times. The V call is TRBV2, the J call TRBJ2-3; D not certain. Trimming took 4 bases from V and 3 from J, leaving 14 bases between them. Germline lookup yields CDR1 SNHLY and CDR2 FYNNEI. This CDR3 has 15 residues. The CDR3 coding sequence is TGTGCCAGCAGTGTAGTTGGGGATATGACAGATACGCAGTATTTT. Protein sequence: CASSVVGDMTDTQYF.

This clonotype was seen ten or more times. The chain employs TRBV20-1 and TRBJ1-1; D is unresolved. V shed 5 bases and J shed 1 base, with 14 bases lying between them. This CDR3 has 14 amino acids. Germline assignment: CDR1 DFQATT and CDR2 SNEGSKA (reference sequence). CDR3 region: CSAALRRGNTEAFF. The DNA of the CDR3 is TGCAGTGCTGCACTCCGACGGGGGAACACTGAAGCTTTCTTT.

The chain joins TRBV10-3 to TRBJ2-5; tentatively, D is TRBD2 (6 bases). CDR3 length: 14 amino acids. V lost 3 bases and J lost 1, with 9 bases in between. CDR1 ENHRY and CDR2 SYGVKD come from the germline V gene. The CDR3 sequence: CAISDSGLQETQYF. The CDR3 region has the DNA TGTGCCATCAGTGACTCGGGACTCCAAGAGACCCAGTACTTC.

This clonotype was seen once. The V and J genes are TRBV7-9 and TRBJ1-1; 8 nucleotides match TRBD1. The CDR3 totals 14 residues. The germline gives CDR1 SEHNR, CDR2 FQNEAQ (reference sequence). Trimming removed 5 bases from V and 7 bases from J; junction bases left unmatched: 9. The CDR3 nucleotides are TGTGCCAGCAGCCCCCCGGACAGGGCGGATGAAGCTTTCTTT. Protein: CASSPPDRADEAFF.